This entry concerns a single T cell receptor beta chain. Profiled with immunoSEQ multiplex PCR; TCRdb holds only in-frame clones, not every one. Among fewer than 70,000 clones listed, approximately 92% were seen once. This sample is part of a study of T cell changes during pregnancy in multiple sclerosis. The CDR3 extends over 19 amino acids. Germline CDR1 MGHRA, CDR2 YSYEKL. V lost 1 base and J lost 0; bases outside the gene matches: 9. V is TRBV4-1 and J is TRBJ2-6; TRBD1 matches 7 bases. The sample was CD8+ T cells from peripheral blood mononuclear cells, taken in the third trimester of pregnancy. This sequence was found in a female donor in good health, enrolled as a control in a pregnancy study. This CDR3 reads CASSQVTGTVDSGANVLTF. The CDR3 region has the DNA TGCGCCAGCAGCCAAGTTACCGGGACAGTCGACTCTGGGGCCAACGTCCTGACTTTC.